This passage covers 15 T cell receptor beta chains from one sample sequenced in a study of memory CD4+ T cells and cytomegalovirus serostatus (dated 2019 in TCRdb). The library was obtained by the immunoSEQ multiplex PCR assay. The immuneACCESS repertoire file appears here via TCRdb, limited to in-frame rearrangements. These files lack a portion of the clones; in checked studies, under half of the deficit traces to unresolved V genes, and the cause of the others is not known. Present in this sample are 45,000 to 65,000 clones, over 70% of which were seen just once. The ten largest clonotypes hold 2% of the sample. Single viable CD3+CD4+CD8-CD45RO+ cells were sorted as memory CD4+ T cells on a FACSAria II. The sequencing input was memory CD4+ T cells from blood. The receptors stem from an adult in good health and CMV-seropositive.

The table lists this clone with a count of one. The chain recombines TRBV7-2 with TRBJ2-5, with D perhaps being TRBD1 or TRBD2 (6 bases each). V lost 2 bases, J lost 3 bases, and 7 bases lay in between. The CDR3 loop spans 13 amino acids. Per germline, CDR1 SGHTA and CDR2 FQGNSA. The chain's CDR3 is CASSLRGEETQYF. In DNA form, the CDR3 reads TGTGCCAGCAGCTTAAGGGGGGAAGAGACCCAGTACTTC. The whole variable domain, filled in from reference TRBV7-2 and TRBJ2-5, reads GAGVSQSPSNKVTEKGKDVELRCDPISGHTALYWYRQSLGQGLEFLIYFQGNSAPDKSGLPSDRFSAERTGGSVSTLTIQRTQQEDSAVYLCASSLRGEETQYFGPGTRLLVL.

The chain couples TRBV11-2 to TRBJ2-1; D remains ambiguous. Deletions cut 5 bases from V and 7 bases from J, with 15 bases between. Per germline, CDR1 SGHAT and CDR2 FQNNGV. This CDR3 comprises 14 residues. The CDR3 region is CASSTLTRSNEQFF. As DNA, the CDR3 is TGTGCCAGCAGCACACTCACAAGGTCAAATGAGCAGTTCTTC.

This clone was observed a few times. V is TRBV6-6 and J is TRBJ2-1; D ambiguous. V was trimmed by 5 bases and J by 6 bases, leaving 5 bases between them. This CDR3 spans 11 amino acids. Germline CDR1 reads MNHNY; CDR2 reads SVGAGI (reference sequence). In DNA, the CDR3 is TGTGCCAGCAGTCAAACCAATGAGCAGTTCTTC. Residues: CASSQTNEQFF.

This clone was seen only a few times. The V gene is TRBV5-1, the J gene TRBJ1-4; 7 positions match TRBD1. The CDR3 spans 15 residues. Germline CDR1 is SGHRS and CDR2 is YFSETQ. J gave up 8 bases and V 0 bases, and 7 bases lay outside the gene matches. The CDR3 sequence is CASSLGQGSEEKLFF. In nucleotides, the CDR3 is TGCGCCAGCAGCTTGGGACAGGGCTCAGAGGAAAAACTGTTTTTT.

The CDR3 here is CASSPSMGGRLTDTQYF. In DNA, the CDR3 is TGTGCCAGCAGTCCGTCGATGGGGGGTAGGTTAACAGATACGCAGTATTTT. The gene calls are TRBV7-6 and TRBJ2-3; possible D gene TRBD2, 6 bases. V was cut by 6 bases and J by 3 bases, with 22 bases left in between. This CDR3 contains 17 residues. Germline V gene lookup returns CDR1 SGHVS and CDR2 FNYEAQ.

The CDR3 region has the DNA TGTGCCAGCAGTTTTGGGACCGCACGTCCTTCGAATACGCAGTATTTT. Translation: CASSFGTARPSNTQYF. The rearrangement links TRBV27 to TRBJ2-3; D tentatively reads TRBD1 or TRBD2 (5 bases each). V gave up 3 bases and J gave up 7 bases, with 20 bases separating them. The length of the CDR3 is 16 residues. In germline, CDR1 is MNHEY, CDR2 SMNVEV (reference sequence).

J is TRBJ2-3 and V is TRBV11-2; TRBD1 matches at 7 bases. The CDR3 contains 12 residues. With V trimmed by 2 bases and J by 14 bases, 7 bases remained unmatched. Germline loops: CDR1 SGHAT, CDR2 FQNNGV. CDR3: CASSLIQGWSYF. The DNA for the CDR3 is TGTGCCAGCAGCTTAATACAGGGGTGGTCGTATTTT. The whole variable domain, filled in from reference TRBV11-2 and TRBJ2-3, reads EAGVAQSPRYKIIEKRQSVAFWCNPISGHATLYWYQQILGQGPKLLIQFQNNGVVDDSQLPKDRFSAERLKGVDSTLKIQPAKLEDSAVYLCASSLIQGWSYFGPGTRLTVL.

The V and J genes are TRBV19 and TRBJ2-7; 7 nucleotides line up with TRBD1. Germline V lookup: CDR1 LNHDA, CDR2 SQIVND (reference sequence). The CDR3 runs 17 residues. Unmatched junction bases numbered 14, after V lost 3 bases and J lost 3 bases. In nucleotides, the CDR3 is TGTGCCAGTAGTATGCGGAGCAGGGGGACAAAAATCTACGAGCAGTACTTC. It codes for CASSMRSRGTKIYEQYF.

DNA of the CDR3: TGTGCCAGCAGTTTACAGGGTAGCCGGAACACTGAAGCTTTCTTT. Translating gives CASSLQGSRNTEAFF. The rearrangement links TRBV6-5 to TRBJ1-1, with a possible D match to TRBD1 (6 bases). V was cut by 4 bases and J by 1 base, with 13 bases left in between. The length of the CDR3 is 15 residues. Looked up from germline, CDR1 is MNHEY and CDR2 is SVGAGI.

The chain is built from TRBV4-3 and TRBJ1-1; possibly TRBD1 for D (6 bases). The CDR3 length is 17 residues. The ends were cut back, 4 bases at V and 1 base at J, with 19 bases in the middle. Germline CDR1 and CDR2: LGHNA and YSLEER. The CDR3 loop reads CASSPRGGGSWNTEAFF. The CDR3 DNA sequence: TGCGCCAGCAGCCCCAGAGGGGGAGGAAGTTGGAACACTGAAGCTTTCTTT.

This chain uses TRBV2 with TRBJ2-7; 9 nucleotides match TRBD2. Germline lookup yields CDR1 SNHLY and CDR2 FYNNEI. The CDR3 consists of 16 residues. V was pared by 1 base and J by 0 bases, with 4 bases of the junction left unmatched. The CDR3 sequence is CASSEGLAGLSYEQYF. The CDR3 nucleotides are TGTGCCAGCAGTGAAGGCCTAGCGGGACTCTCCTACGAGCAGTACTTC.

The chain carries TRBV14 and TRBJ2-1; 11 bases agree with TRBD2. CDR1 SGHDN and CDR2 FVKESK come from the germline V gene. J was trimmed by 12 bases and V by 0 bases; bases with no gene match: 10. The CDR3 is 16 amino acids. CDR3 region: CASSQDGLAGGQGQFF. The CDR3 DNA follows: TGTGCCAGCAGCCAAGATGGGCTAGCGGGAGGCCAGGGGCAGTTCTTC.

The chain has TRBV7-2 and TRBJ2-7, with D tentatively TRBD2 (7 bases). Trimming cost V 1 base and J 0 bases, with 10 bases left between them. CDR1 is SGHTA, CDR2 FQGNSA, per germline. This CDR3 contains 15 residues. The CDR3 here is CASSLGRGLSYEQYF. As DNA, the CDR3 is TGTGCCAGCAGCTTAGGGCGGGGGCTCTCCTACGAGCAGTACTTC.

V and J are TRBV5-1 and TRBJ2-7; TRBD1 agrees at 7 bases. The CDR3 runs 15 residues. The V segment lost 0 bases and the J segment 6 bases; nucleotides outside the gene matches: 9. Germline V gene lookup returns CDR1 SGHRS and CDR2 YFSETQ. In DNA, the CDR3 is TGCGCCAGCAGCTTGGCCGGACAGGAGGTCGGCGAGCAGTACTTC. The encoded protein is CASSLAGQEVGEQYF.

This sequence joins TRBV18 and TRBJ1-1; D is possibly TRBD1 (6 bases). V shed 0 bases and J shed 4 bases, with 21 bases lying between them. CDR3 length equals 18 residues. Germline V gene lookup returns CDR1 KGHSH and CDR2 LQKENI. The CDR3: CASSPPGGGYKRGTEAFF. The CDR3 DNA sequence: TGTGCCAGCTCACCACCAGGGGGGGGCTATAAGCGAGGCACTGAAGCTTTCTTT. The variable domain in full, with the rest retrieved from reference TRBV18 and TRBJ1-1, is NAGVMQNPRHLVRRRGQEARLRCSPMKGHSHVYWYRQLPEEGLKFMVYLQKENIIDESGMPKERFSAEFPKEGPSILRIQQVVRGDSAAYFCASSPPGGGYKRGTEAFFGQGTRLTVV.